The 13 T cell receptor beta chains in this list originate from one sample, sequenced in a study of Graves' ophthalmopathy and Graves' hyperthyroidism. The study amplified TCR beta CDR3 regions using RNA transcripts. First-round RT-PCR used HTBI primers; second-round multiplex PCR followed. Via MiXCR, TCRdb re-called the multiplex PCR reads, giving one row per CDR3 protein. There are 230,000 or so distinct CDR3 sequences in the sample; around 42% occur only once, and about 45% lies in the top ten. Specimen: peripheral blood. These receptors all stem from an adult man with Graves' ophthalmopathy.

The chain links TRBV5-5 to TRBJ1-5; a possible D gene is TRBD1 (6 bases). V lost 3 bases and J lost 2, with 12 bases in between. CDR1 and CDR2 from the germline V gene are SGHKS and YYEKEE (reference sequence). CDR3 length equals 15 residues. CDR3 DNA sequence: TGTGCCAGCAGCTACAGGGTAGGAGGCAATCAGCCCCAGCATTTT. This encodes CASSYRVGGNQPQHF.

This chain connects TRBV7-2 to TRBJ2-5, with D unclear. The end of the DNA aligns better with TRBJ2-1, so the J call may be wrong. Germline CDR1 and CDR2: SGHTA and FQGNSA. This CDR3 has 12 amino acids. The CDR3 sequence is CASSFAGNEQFF. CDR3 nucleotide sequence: TGTGCCAGCAGCTTTGCCGGCAATGAGCAGTTCTTC.

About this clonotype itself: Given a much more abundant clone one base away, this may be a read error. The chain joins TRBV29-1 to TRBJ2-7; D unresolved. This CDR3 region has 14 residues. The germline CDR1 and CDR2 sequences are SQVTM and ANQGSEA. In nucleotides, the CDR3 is TGCAGCGTTGTCAAGGGCCTGAACTCCTACGAGCAGTGCTTC. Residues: CSVVKGLNSYEQCF.

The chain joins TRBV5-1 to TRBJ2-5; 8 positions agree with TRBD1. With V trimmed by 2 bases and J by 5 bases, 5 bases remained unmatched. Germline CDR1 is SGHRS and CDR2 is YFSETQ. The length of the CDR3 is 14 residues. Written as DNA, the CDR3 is TGCGCCAGCAGCTTTGGCCAGGGGGCGGAGACCCAGTACTTC. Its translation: CASSFGQGAETQYF.

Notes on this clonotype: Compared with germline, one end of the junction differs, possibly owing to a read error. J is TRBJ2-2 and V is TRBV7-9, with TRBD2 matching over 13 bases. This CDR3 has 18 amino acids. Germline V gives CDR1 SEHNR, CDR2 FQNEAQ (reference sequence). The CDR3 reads CASSNRLAGGANTGKLFF. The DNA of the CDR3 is TGCGCCAGCAGCAACCGACTAGCGGGGGGAGCGAACACCGGGAAGCTGTTTTTT.

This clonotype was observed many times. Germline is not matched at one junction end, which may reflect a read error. CDR3 DNA sequence: TGCAGTGCTGGAGACACGAGGGGGCCGGGGGAGACCCAGTACTTC. Amino acids: CSAGDTRGPGETQYF. V is TRBV20-1 and J is TRBJ2-5, with TRBD1 matching 7 bases. This CDR3 contains 15 residues. The germline CDR1 and CDR2 sequences are DFQATT and SNEGSKA (reference sequence).

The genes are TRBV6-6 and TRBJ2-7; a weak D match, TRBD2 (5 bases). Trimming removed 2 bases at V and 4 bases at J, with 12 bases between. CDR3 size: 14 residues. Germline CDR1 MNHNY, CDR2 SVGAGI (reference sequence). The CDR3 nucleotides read TGTGCCAGCAGTTACGAGGGATTAGCTTACGAGCAGTACTTC. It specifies CASSYEGLAYEQYF.

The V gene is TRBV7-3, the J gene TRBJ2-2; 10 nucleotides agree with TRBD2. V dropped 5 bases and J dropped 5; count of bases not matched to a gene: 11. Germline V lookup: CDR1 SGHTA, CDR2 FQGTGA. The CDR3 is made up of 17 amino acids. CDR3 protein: CASSRTPAGGSTGELFF. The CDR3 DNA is TGTGCCAGCAGCCGCACCCCAGCGGGGGGGAGTACCGGGGAGCTGTTTTTT.

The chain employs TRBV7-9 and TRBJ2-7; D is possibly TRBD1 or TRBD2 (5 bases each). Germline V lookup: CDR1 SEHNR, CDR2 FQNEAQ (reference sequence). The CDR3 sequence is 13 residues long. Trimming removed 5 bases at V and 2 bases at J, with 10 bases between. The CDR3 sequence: CASSPPGPYEQYF. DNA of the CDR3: TGTGCCAGCAGCCCCCCGGGGCCCTACGAGCAGTACTTC.

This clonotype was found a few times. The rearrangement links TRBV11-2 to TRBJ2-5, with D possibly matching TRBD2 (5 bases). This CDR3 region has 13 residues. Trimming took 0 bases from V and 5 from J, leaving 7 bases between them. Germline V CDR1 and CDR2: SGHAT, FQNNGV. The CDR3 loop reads CASSLERVETQYF. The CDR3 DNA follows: TGTGCCAGCAGCTTAGAGAGGGTGGAGACCCAGTACTTC. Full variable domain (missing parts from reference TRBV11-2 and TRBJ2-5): EAGVAQSPRYKIIEKRQSVAFWCNPISGHATLYWYQQILGQGPKLLIQFQNNGVVDDSQLPKDRFSAERLKGVDSTLKIQPAKLEDSAVYLCASSLERVETQYFGPGTRLLVL.

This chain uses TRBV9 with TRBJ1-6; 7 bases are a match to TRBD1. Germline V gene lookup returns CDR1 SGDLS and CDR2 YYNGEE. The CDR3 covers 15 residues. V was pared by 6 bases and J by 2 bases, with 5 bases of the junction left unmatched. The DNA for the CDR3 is TGTGCCAGCACCCGGGGGACAGCCTATAATTCACCCCTCCACTTT. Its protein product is CASTRGTAYNSPLHF.

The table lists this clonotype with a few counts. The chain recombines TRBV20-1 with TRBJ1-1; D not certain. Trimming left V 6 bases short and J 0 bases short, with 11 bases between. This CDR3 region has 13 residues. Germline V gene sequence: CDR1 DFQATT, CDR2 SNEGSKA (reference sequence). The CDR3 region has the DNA TGCAGTGCCTCCCAAATTTTGAACACTGAAGCTTTCTTT. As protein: CSASQILNTEAFF.

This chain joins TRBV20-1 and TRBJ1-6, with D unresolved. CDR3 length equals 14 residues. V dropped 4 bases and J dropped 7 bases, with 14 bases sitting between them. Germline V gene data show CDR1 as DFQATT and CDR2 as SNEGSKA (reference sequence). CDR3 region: CSATGLVANSPLHF. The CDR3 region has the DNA TGCAGTGCTACCGGGTTAGTAGCGAATTCACCCCTCCACTTT.